This T cell receptor beta chain comes out of a study of blood T cell repertoires in COVID-19. The overall study: Samples taken during acute and convalescent COVID-19 were collected in the United States, Italy and Spain. PBMCs, B-cell-depleted T cells, or T cells provided the cDNA or gDNA that made up the material.

Germline values: CDR1 MDHEN, CDR2 SYDVKM. CDR3 length: 15 residues. V lost 2 bases and J lost 5; bases outside the gene matches: 6. In the original workflow: Amplification with reference gene primers provided the estimates of nucleated cell counts. The protocol was immunoSEQ multiplex PCR, while the TCRdb copy is restricted to in-frame clones and leaves out a portion. The V and J calls and clone size were taken over from that table, and D and trimming were inferred from the DNA. The table lists a few hundred thousand clones, around 84% of them singletons. The origin of this receptor is a woman aged 18-29 years with acute or convalescent COVID-19. The gene calls are TRBV28 and TRBJ2-1, with 7 bases fitting TRBD2. Sequenced material: peripheral blood. Here the CDR3 DNA reads TGTGCCAGCAGTTTAGTCGGCGGGGGAAACAATGAGCAGTTCTTC. It is translated as CASSLVGGGNNEQFF.